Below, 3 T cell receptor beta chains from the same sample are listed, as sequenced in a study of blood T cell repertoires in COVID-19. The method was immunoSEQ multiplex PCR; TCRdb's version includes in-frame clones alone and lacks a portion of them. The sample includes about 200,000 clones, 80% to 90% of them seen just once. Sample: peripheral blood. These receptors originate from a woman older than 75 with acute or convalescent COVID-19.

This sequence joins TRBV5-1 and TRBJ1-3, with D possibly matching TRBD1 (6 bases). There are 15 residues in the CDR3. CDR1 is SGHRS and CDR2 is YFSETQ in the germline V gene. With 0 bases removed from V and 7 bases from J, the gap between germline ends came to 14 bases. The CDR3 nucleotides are TGCGCCAGCAGCTTGGGGGCAGTGGGGGCCAACACCATATATTTT. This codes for CASSLGAVGANTIYF.

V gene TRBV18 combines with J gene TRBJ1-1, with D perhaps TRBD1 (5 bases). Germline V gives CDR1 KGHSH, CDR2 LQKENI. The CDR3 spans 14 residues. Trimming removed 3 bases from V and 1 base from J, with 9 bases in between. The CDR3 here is CASSPGLTNTEAFF. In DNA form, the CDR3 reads TGTGCCAGCTCACCGGGACTGACGAACACTGAAGCTTTCTTT. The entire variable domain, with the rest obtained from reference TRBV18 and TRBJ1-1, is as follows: NAGVMQNPRHLVRRRGQEARLRCSPMKGHSHVYWYRQLPEEGLKFMVYLQKENIIDESGMPKERFSAEFPKEGPSILRIQQVVRGDSAAYFCASSPGLTNTEAFFGQGTRLTVV.

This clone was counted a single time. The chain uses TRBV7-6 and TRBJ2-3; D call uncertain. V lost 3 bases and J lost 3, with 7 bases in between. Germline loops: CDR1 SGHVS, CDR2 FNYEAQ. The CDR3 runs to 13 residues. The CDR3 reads CASSFTNTDTQYF. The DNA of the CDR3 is TGTGCCAGCAGCTTCACAAATACAGATACGCAGTATTTT.